The 11 T cell receptor beta chains below were found in one sample sequenced in a study of technical replicates of blood from several donors. TCRdb's table, derived via immunoSEQ multiplex PCR, lists solely in-frame clones and lacks some. The data show tens of thousands of clones, over 80% seen once. Sample: T cells isolated from PBMCs. The receptors shown here come from a human donor in good health.

V gene TRBV2 combines with J gene TRBJ1-1; no clear D gene. CDR1 and CDR2 (germline): SNHLY, FYNNEI. This CDR3 spans 12 amino acids. V was clipped by 3 bases and J by 7 bases, with 9 bases between them. The chain's CDR3 is CASSDRPSEAFF. The CDR3 DNA follows: TGTGCCAGCAGTGACCGCCCCAGTGAAGCTTTCTTT.

V usage is TRBV6-1 and J usage is TRBJ2-5, with unresolved D. The ends were cut back, 5 bases at V and 4 bases at J, with 14 bases in the middle. The CDR3 spans 14 residues. CDR1 is MNHNS and CDR2 is SASEGT in the germline V gene. DNA for the CDR3: TGTGCCAGCAGTCCACTAACTCCACGAGAGACCCAGTACTTC. Its translation: CASSPLTPRETQYF.

This sequence joins TRBV25-1 and TRBJ1-6; a possible D gene is TRBD1 (6 bases). CDR3 length equals 16 residues. Germline V lookup: CDR1 MGHDK, CDR2 SYGVNS. V lost 1 base and J lost 0, with 7 bases in between. In nucleotides, the CDR3 is TGTGCCAGCAGTGAATCGGACAGCTCCTATAATTCACCCCTCCACTTT. Amino acid sequence: CASSESDSSYNSPLHF.

The gene calls are TRBV5-1 and TRBJ2-7; 8 bases line up with TRBD1. The CDR3 extends over 12 amino acids. J gave up 5 bases and V 5 bases, and 3 bases lay outside the gene matches. Germline V gene data show CDR1 as SGHRS and CDR2 as YFSETQ. Here the CDR3 DNA reads TGCGCCAGCAGTGTCAGGGGGCACGAGCAGTACTTC. Its translation: CASSVRGHEQYF.

The chain recombines TRBV13 with TRBJ2-7; 8 nucleotides align to TRBD2. The V segment lost 5 bases and the J segment 5 bases; nucleotides outside the gene matches: 11. This CDR3 is 15 amino acids long. Per germline, CDR1 PRHDT and CDR2 FYEKMQ (reference sequence). The CDR3 here is CASSHPGGVFHEQYF. The CDR3 region has the DNA TGTGCCAGCAGCCATCCCGGGGGGGTTTTCCACGAGCAGTACTTC.

V gene TRBV2 combines with J gene TRBJ2-2, with 12 nucleotides matching TRBD2. V trimming: 9 bases; J trimming: 7 bases; junction bases outside the gene matches: 6. There are 14 residues in the CDR3. Germline CDR1 SNHLY, CDR2 FYNNEI. CDR3 nucleotides: TGTGCCAGTCGACTAGCGGGAGCCGGCGGGGAGCTGTTTTTT. Amino acid sequence: CASRLAGAGGELFF.

The chain joins TRBV12-5 to TRBJ2-5, with TRBD2 matching 12 bases. CDR1 is LGHNT, CDR2 FRNRAP, per germline. The length of the CDR3 is 17 residues. The J segment lost 3 bases and the V segment lost 1 base, leaving 6 bases of the junction unmatched. Here the CDR3 DNA reads TGTGCTAGTGGTTTGGCCGGACTAGCGGGGATAAAAGAGACCCAGTACTTC. This codes for CASGLAGLAGIKETQYF.

This rearrangement joins TRBV5-4 to TRBJ2-2; 10 nucleotides agree with TRBD2. The CDR3 is 17 amino acids. V lost 2 bases, J lost 7 bases, and 11 bases stayed unmatched. The germline gives CDR1 SGHNT, CDR2 YYREEE (reference sequence). The CDR3 DNA is TGTGCCAGCAGCTTAAGGAGCGGGGGGGCCGATAACGGGGAGCTGTTTTTT. This codes for CASSLRSGGADNGELFF.

This clone was seen just once. The chain links TRBV9 to TRBJ2-3; 7 bases match TRBD1. Germline values: CDR1 SGDLS, CDR2 YYNGEE. The CDR3 consists of 15 residues. V lost 5 bases and J lost 0; bases outside the gene matches: 6. CDR3 protein: CASSRDSASTDTQYF. The CDR3 DNA sequence: TGTGCCAGCAGTCGGGACAGTGCTAGCACAGATACGCAGTATTTT.

CDR3 DNA sequence: TGCGCCAGCAGCCCCAGCGCTTTGCGTGCCCTTTCTTCTGGAAACACCATATATTTT. Its translation is CASSPSALRALSSGNTIYF. The gene calls are TRBV5-1 and TRBJ1-3; the D is unclear. This CDR3 has 19 amino acids. The ends were cut back, 4 bases at V and 1 base at J, with 24 bases in the middle. Germline V gives CDR1 SGHRS, CDR2 YFSETQ. Together with reference TRBV5-1 and TRBJ1-3, the CDR3 gives the full variable domain: KAGVTQTPRYLIKTRGQQVTLSCSPISGHRSVSWYQQTPGQGLQFLFEYFSETQRNKGNFPGRFSGRQFSNSRSEMNVSTLELGDSALYLCASSPSALRALSSGNTIYFGEGSWLTVV.

This clone was seen only once. The chain carries TRBV27 and TRBJ1-1; TRBD1 might be the D (5 bases). V was cut by 8 bases and J by 7 bases, with 17 bases left in between. The length of the CDR3 is 13 residues. Germline-derived CDR1 and CDR2 are MNHEY and SMNVEV (reference sequence). The CDR3 coding sequence is TGTGCCAGCCAGCAGGGCCCGCAGGGTGAAGCTTTCTTT. Translation: CASQQGPQGEAFF.